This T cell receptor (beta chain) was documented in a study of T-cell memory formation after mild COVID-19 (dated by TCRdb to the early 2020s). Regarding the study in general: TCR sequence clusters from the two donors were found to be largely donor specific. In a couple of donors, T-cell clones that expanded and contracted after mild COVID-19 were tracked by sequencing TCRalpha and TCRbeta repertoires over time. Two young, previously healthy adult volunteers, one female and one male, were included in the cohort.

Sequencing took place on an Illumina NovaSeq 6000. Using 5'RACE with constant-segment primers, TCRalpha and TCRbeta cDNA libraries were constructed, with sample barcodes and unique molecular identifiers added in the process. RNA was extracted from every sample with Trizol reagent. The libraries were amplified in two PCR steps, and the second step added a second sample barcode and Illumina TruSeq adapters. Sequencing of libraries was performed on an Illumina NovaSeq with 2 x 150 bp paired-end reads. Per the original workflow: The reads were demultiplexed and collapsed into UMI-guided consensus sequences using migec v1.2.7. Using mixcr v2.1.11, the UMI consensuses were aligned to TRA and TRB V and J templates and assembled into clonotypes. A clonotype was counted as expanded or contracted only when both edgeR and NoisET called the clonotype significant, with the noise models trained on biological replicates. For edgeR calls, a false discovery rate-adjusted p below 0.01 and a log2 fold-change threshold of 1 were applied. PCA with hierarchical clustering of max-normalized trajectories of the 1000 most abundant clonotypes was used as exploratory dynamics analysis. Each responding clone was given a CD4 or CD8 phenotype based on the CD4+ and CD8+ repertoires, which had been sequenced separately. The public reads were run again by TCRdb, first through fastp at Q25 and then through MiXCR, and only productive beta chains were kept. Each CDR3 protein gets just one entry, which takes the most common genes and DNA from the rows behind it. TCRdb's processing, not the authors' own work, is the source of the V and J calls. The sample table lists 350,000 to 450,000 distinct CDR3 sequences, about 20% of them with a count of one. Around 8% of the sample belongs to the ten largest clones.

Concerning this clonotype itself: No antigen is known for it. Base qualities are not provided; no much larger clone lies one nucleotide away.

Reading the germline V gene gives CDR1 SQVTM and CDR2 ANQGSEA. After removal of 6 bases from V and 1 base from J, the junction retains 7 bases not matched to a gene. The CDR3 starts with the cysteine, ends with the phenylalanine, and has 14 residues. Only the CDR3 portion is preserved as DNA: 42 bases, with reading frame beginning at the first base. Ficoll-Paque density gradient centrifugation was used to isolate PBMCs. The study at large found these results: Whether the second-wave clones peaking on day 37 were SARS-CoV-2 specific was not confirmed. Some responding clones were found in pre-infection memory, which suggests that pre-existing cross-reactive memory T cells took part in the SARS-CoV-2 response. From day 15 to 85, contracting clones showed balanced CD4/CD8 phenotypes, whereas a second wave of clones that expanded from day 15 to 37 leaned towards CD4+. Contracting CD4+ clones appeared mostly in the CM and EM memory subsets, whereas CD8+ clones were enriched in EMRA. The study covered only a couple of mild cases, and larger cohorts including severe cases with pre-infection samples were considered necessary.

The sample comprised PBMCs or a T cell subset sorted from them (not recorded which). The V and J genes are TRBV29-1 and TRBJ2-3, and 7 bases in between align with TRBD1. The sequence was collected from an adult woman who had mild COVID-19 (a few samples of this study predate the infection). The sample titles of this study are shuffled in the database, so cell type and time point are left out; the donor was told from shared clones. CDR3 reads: CSVGATGGTDTQYF. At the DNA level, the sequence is TGCAGCGTCGGCGCTACAGGGGGCACAGATACGCAGTATTTT.